Listed below are T cell receptor beta chains from one sample, sequenced in a study of PD-1 blockade in classical Hodgkin lymphoma. Clones were read by immunoSEQ multiplex PCR, and TCRdb kept only the in-frame ones, dropping some. The sample shows some 15,000 clones, approximately 80% of them seen only once. The sample consisted of peripheral blood mononuclear cells (PBMCs), taken before the second cycle of nivolumab. These receptors were collected from a human donor with classical Hodgkin lymphoma. CDR3s include the opening cysteine and the closing phenylalanine or tryptophan. Each record gives: V gene, clone size, D gene, CDR3 protein. D genes are given only for firm matches. Some rows mark clone size as missing; the rest say once, few, many or name a class of expanded clone.

TRBV27 | - | - | CASSTHRRPFYGYTF
TRBV6-6 | - | TRBD1 | CASRPQGSDYGYTF
TRBV7-6 | - | - | CASSLGPQGTDTGELFF
TRBV30 | once | - | CACYRAFSYNEQFF
TRBV4-1 | once | - | CASSQSSWVYVDGYTF
TRBV11-2 | - | TRBD2 | CASSQGASGRSYEQYF
TRBV5-6 | once | - | CASSPGDRYSYEQYF
TRBV6-1 | - | - | CASRLYNEQFF
TRBV6-1 | large | TRBD1 | CASSDWAGGHEQYF
TRBV11-2 | - | TRBD2 | CASRPLRGTSGSYEQYF
TRBV5-6 | - | - | CASSLGWPDTEAFF
TRBV5-1 | - | - | CASSLDLPGRGEQFF
TRBV10-3 | - | - | CAISAPSGPYNEQFF
TRBV6-5 | - | - | CASSYGQGLSYEQYF
TRBV10-3 | - | TRBD1 | CAIRGQGGTGELFF
TRBV7-2 | - | - | CASSLAAGNNYGYTF
TRBV10-1 | once | TRBD1 | CASSESQGASTEAFF
TRBV19 | - | - | CASRLSGDSPLHF
TRBV19 | few | - | CASSQPGRQDQPQHF
TRBV9 | - | - | CASDRAPGGHEQFF
TRBV7-3 | - | - | CASSLVLGDTQYF
TRBV19 | - | - | CASSSDNRGGNQPQHF
TRBV11-2 | - | - | CASSFRGANQPQHF
TRBV4-1 | once | - | CASSQERGREETQYF
TRBV11-2 | - | - | CASSSNTDTQYF
TRBV19 | large | - | CASSTGTSYQETQYF
TRBV9 | few | TRBD1 | CASSAGQGTSGYTF
TRBV6-1 | few | - | CASSEARGGVEKLFF
TRBV15 | - | - | CATSRDQETQYF
TRBV19 | - | TRBD2 | CASSFRGGSYEQYF
TRBV30 | - | - | CAWRKASYNEQFF
TRBV11-1 | - | - | CASSLVPGDFNGYTF
TRBV5-1 | - | - | CASAVTGTLFKYNEQFF
TRBV27 | - | TRBD2 | CASRPNPTSGSYEQYF
TRBV7-7 | few | - | CASSLSARTDTQYF